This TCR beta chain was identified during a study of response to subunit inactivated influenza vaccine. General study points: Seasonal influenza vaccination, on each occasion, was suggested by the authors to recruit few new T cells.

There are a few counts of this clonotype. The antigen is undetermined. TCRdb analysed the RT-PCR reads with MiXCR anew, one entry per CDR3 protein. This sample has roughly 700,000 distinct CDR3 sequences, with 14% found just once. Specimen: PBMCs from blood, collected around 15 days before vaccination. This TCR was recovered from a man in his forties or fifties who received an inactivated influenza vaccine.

The CDR3 sequence: CASSILQTGELFF. The CDR3 DNA follows: TGTGCCAGTAGTATACTCCAAACCGGGGAGCTGTTTTTT. The chain recombines TRBV19 with TRBJ2-2; D is unclear. This CDR3 contains 13 residues. The germline V gene encodes CDR1 LNHDA and CDR2 SQIVND (reference sequence). V was cut by 2 bases and J by 5 bases, with 6 bases left in between.